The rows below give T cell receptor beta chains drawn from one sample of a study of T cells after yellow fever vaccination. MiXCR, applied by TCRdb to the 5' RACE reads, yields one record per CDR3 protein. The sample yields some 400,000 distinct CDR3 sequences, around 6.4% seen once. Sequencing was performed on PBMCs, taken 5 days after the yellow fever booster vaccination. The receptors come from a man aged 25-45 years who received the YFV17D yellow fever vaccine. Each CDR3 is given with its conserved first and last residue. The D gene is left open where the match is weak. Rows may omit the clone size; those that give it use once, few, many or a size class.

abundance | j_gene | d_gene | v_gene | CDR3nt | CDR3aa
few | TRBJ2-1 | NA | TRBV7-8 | TGTGCCAGCAGCTTAGCGGGTGGGCAGTTCTTC | CASSLAGGQFF
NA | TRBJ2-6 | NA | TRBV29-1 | TGCAGCGTTAGAGTCGCTGGGGCCAACGTCCTGACTTTC | CSVRVAGANVLTF
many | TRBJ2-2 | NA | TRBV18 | TGTGCCAGCTCAACTCCTAGCGCACAAGTAAACACCGGGGAGCTGTTTTTT | CASSTPSAQVNTGELFF
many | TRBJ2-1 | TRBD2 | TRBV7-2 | TGTGCCAGCAGCTTAGTGGTTAGCGGGAGGATCTACAATGAGCAGTTCTTC | CASSLVVSGRIYNEQFF
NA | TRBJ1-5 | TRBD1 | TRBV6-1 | TGTGCCAGCAGGACAGGGGTTAGCAATCAGCCCCAGCATTTT | CASRTGVSNQPQHF
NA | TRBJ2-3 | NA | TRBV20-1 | TGCAGTGCTCTACCCTCCTACGGGGGTTACACAGATACGCAGTATTTT | CSALPSYGGYTDTQYF
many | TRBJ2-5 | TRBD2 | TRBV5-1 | TGCGCCAGCTTTCTAGGGCTAGCGGGAGGGTCGGAGACCCAGTACTTC | CASFLGLAGGSETQYF
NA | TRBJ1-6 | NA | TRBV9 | TGTGCCAGCAGCGCAATGGATTTAAATTCACCCCTCCACTTT | CASSAMDLNSPLHF
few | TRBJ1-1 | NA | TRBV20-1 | TGCATCATATCCTTCGGGGGGGCTGAAGCTTTCTTT | CIISFGGAEAFF
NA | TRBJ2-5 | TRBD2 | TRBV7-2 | TGTGCCAGCAGACCGGGGGGGGGAGGGGAAGAGACCCAGTACTTC | CASRPGGGGEETQYF
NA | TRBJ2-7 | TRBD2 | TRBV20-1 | TGCAGTGCTAGGACAGACGGGAGGGCCATTGAGCAGTACTTC | CSARTDGRAIEQYF
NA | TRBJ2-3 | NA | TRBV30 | TGTGCCTGGAGTAGAGGCGGGAGCACAGATACGCAGTATTTT | CAWSRGGSTDTQYF
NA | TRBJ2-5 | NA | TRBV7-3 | TGTGCCAGCAGCTTAACCCCAGGGGAGAGAGAGACCCAGTACTTC | CASSLTPGERETQYF
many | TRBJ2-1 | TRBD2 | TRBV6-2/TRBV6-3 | TGTGCCAGCTCCCGGCTTCGGACTAGGGCCAATGAGCAGTTCTTC | CASSRLRTRANEQFF
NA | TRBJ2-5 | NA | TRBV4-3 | TGCGCCAGCAGCCAAGATGGGGGAGCAGAGACCCAGTACTTC | CASSQDGGAETQYF
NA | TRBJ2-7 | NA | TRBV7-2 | TGTGCCAGCAGCACCCGAGCAGGCGCCTCATCCTACGAGCAGTACTTC | CASSTRAGASSYEQYF
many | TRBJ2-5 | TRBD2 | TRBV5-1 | TGCGCCAGCAGCCCGGGACTAGCGGGAGGAGGTGAGGAGACCCAGTACTTC | CASSPGLAGGGEETQYF